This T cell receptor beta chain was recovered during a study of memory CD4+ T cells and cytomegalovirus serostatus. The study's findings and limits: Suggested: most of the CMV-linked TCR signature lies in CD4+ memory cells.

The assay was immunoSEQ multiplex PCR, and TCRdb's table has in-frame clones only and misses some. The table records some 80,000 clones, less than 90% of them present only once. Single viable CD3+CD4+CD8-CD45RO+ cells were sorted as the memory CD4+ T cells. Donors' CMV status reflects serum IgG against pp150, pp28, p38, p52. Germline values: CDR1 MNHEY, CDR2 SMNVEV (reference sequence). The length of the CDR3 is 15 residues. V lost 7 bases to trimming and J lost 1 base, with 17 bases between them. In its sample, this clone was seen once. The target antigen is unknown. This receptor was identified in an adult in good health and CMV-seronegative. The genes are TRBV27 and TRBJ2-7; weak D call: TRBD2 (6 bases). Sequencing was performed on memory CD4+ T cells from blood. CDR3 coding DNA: TGTGCCAGCACTTTGTCCTATGGGGGGTCCTACGAGCAGTACTTC. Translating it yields CASTLSYGGSYEQYF.